This T cell receptor beta chain was sequenced during a study of immune cell composition in non-small cell lung cancer. Study-wide points: Squamous lung tumours showed higher top 10 clone scores and clonality than adenocarcinomas.

As concerns this clone: Its matching antigen is unknown.

Repertoires were generated with immunoSEQ multiplex PCR, while TCRdb's copy carries only in-frame clones and drops some. The sample includes 2,000 or so clones, around 75% of them seen just once. The source material was lung tumor tissue. The receptor was isolated from a human donor with non-small cell lung cancer.

CDR3 residues: CASSSLGGSAEAFF. CDR3 in DNA: TGTGCCAGCAGCTCTCTGGGGGGGAGCGCTGAAGCTTTCTTT. The chain has TRBV5-4 and TRBJ1-1, with D possibly TRBD1 on 5 matching bases. Germline V gives CDR1 SGHNT, CDR2 YYREEE (reference sequence). The CDR3 contains 14 residues. V lost 3 bases and J lost 6, with 15 bases in between.